The sequence of this T cell receptor beta chain was determined in a study of blood T cells in healthy people across ages (dated by TCRdb to about 2015). Looking at the study overall: In model experiments, template switching captured about one uniquely barcoded TCR beta cDNA molecule for every two T cells. Using the same blood draw, the study looked at two additional independent replicas of 1 million unique cDNA reads for two donors, one aged 18 to 29 and the other aged 80 or older. The study measured age-related changes in TCR beta repertoire diversity using deep sequencing normalized with unique cDNA molecular identifiers. To avoid experimental bias, donors of different ages were spread randomly across the sequencing lanes. The donors were split into four age groups: young (average around 15 years), middle-aged (more than 35), aged (about 56) and long-lived (approximately 89).

The method was 5' RACE. For sequencing, an Illumina HiSeq 2500 was employed. A second PCR of about 6 to 11 cycles was performed with a sample-barcoded 5' primer and a J-beta primer mix. A template-switch 5' adaptor carrying 12 random nucleotides introduced a unique molecular identifier onto each TCR beta cDNA molecule. Each sample yielded at least 2.5 million CDR3-containing paired-end reads. All of the RNA was converted into first-strand cDNA using the Mint cDNA synthesis kit, with a TRBC-specific oligonucleotide serving as the primer. Following uracil-DNA glycosylase treatment, all cDNA underwent a first 18-cycle PCR with the universal primers M1SS and BC2_uni_R. The source study handled its data this way. For normalization, 1 million high-quality reads, each with a distinct molecular identifier, were randomly selected from each sample. Instead of being binned into consensus sequences, reads that shared molecular identifiers were thrown out. CDR3 identification, clonotype clustering and error correction used MiTCR with a Q25 quality threshold and the strictest error-elimination algorithm. Lower-bound total TCR beta diversity was estimated with a nonparametric unseen species model using Euler transformation. TCRdb handled the public reads itself, with Q25 trimming in fastp and clone calling in MiXCR, and kept productive beta chains. Rows are combined by CDR3 protein, so each entry shows the most common genes and DNA. These V and J calls are TCRdb output, not the study's own analysis. This sample is represented by approximately 800,000 distinct CDR3 sequences; about three fifths of them were singletons. The ten largest clones add up to approximately 21% of the sample.

Worth noting for this clonotype: It lacks a known antigen. No much larger clone is present one base from it, and per-base qualities are unavailable.

CDR1 and CDR2 (SGHTA, FQGNSA) derive from the germline V gene. Germline trimming: 4 bases from V, 5 bases from J; junction bases outside gene matches: 14. Including the terminal cysteine and phenylalanine, the CDR3 comprises 19 residues. CDR3 DNA is the only sequence kept; it has 57 bases, read in frame from the first base. Systemically healthy Caucasian individuals from Russia, 35 to 50 in total and aged roughly 6 to 95 years, were included as donors. Each donor gave 9.5 to 10 milliliters of peripheral blood, drawn into EDTA-treated Vacutainer tubes. PBMCs were isolated by Ficoll-Paque density-gradient centrifugation, with at least 6 million obtained per sample. Total RNA was extracted from PBMCs with Trizol reagent, with at least 5.5 micrograms obtained per sample. For every donor, an aliquot of PBMCs went through flow cytometry to measure the percentages of naive CD45RAhigh/CD27high T cells. On the study overall, not on this receptor specifically: Estimates of total diversity based on one million sequenced T cells were regarded as lower bounds and as underestimates. As age increased, observed TCR beta diversity per million T cells dropped in a roughly linear way, and a significant reduction was already evident by age about 40. Because the CMV infection status of the donors was unknown, age-related changes in expanded clonotypes may potentially have been confounded. A strong correlation was found between observed TCR beta diversity and the percentage of naive T cells measured by flow cytometry. The long-lived group showed more naive CD4+ T cells, fewer expanded clones and increased TCR diversity than the aged group, suggesting age selection. Since profiling was done on bulk unsorted PBMCs, naive and antigen-experienced compartments could not be conclusively compared.

Recombination connected TRBV7-2 to TRBJ2-5, and TRBD2 aligns with 15 junction nucleotides. What was sequenced was blood. This clonotype originated in a man aged 25-40 years in good health. The CDR3 loop reads CASSSRGLAGGHEIETQYF. The DNA sequence is given as TGTGCCAGCAGCTCTAGAGGACTAGCGGGGGGGCATGAGATCGAGACCCAGTACTTC. With the rest looked up from the reference TRBV7-2 and TRBJ2-5 genes rather than sequenced, the full variable domain is GAGVSQSPSNKVTEKGKDVELRCDPISGHTALYWYRQSLGQGLEFLIYFQGNSAPDKSGLPSDRFSAERTGGSVSTLTIQRTQQEDSAVYLCASSSRGLAGGHEIETQYFGPGTRLLVL.